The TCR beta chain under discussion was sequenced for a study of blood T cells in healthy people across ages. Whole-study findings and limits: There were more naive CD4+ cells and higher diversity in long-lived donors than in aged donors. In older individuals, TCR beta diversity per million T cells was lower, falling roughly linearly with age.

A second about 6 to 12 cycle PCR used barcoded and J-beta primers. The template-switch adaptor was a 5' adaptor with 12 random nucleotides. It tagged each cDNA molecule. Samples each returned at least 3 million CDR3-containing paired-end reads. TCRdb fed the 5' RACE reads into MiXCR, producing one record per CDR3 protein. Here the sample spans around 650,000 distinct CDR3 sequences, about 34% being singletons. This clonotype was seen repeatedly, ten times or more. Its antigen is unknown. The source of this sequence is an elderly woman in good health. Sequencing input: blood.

The CDR3 reads CSANRGQGFEETQYF. CDR3 nucleotides: TGCAGTGCGAATAGAGGGCAGGGCTTCGAAGAGACCCAGTACTTC. The chain is built from TRBV20-1 and TRBJ2-5, with D possibly called TRBD1 or TRBD2 (5 bases each). This CDR3 region has 15 residues. Per the germline V gene, CDR1 is DFQATT and CDR2 is SNEGSKA (reference sequence). With 6 bases removed from V and 3 bases from J, the gap between germline ends came to 20 bases.